Presented here are 12 T cell receptor beta chains from one specimen sequenced in a study of siplizumab effects on memory and regulatory T cells. TCRdb keeps only in-frame clones here, not all; method: immunoSEQ multiplex PCR. This sample yields fewer than 110,000 clones, of which around 90% are seen a single time; 12% belongs to the top ten. The specimen sequenced was non-Treg CD4+ T cells sorted from blood. These receptors all come from a human donor in good health.

The chain joins TRBV7-2 to TRBJ2-5; 16 nucleotides align to TRBD2. The germline gives CDR1 SGHTA, CDR2 FQGNSA. The V and J ends lost 5 bases and 4 bases, in that order; junction bases with no gene match: 13. CDR3 length equals 19 residues. CDR3 in amino acids: CASSQFGTSGRAARETQYF. The CDR3 nucleotides are TGTGCCAGCAGCCAGTTTGGGACTAGCGGGAGGGCCGCGAGAGAGACCCAGTACTTC.

V usage is TRBV4-2 and J usage is TRBJ2-3, with 7 bases aligning to TRBD2. The germline gives CDR1 LGHNA, CDR2 YNFKEQ. V shed 0 bases and J 5 bases; nucleotides not matched to a gene: 8. The CDR3 covers 16 residues. The CDR3 nucleotides read TGTGCCAGCAGCCAAGAATGGGCGGGAGCTAAAGATACGCAGTATTTT. Translation gives CASSQEWAGAKDTQYF.

The rearrangement links TRBV19 to TRBJ1-1; 8 nucleotides match TRBD1. The CDR3 has 15 residues. CDR1 LNHDA and CDR2 SQIVND come from the germline V gene (reference sequence). The V segment lost 2 bases and the J segment 1 base; nucleotides outside the gene matches: 3. CDR3 sequence (DNA): TGTGCCAGTAGTATATTAGGGACAGGGAACACTGAAGCTTTCTTT. Protein product: CASSILGTGNTEAFF.

V gene TRBV6-1 combines with J gene TRBJ1-3; no reliable D call. The CDR3 has 15 residues. CDR1 and CDR2 from the germline V gene are MNHNS and SASEGT. The V end lost 3 bases, the J end lost 4 bases, and 13 bases lay between the germline ends. The CDR3 coding sequence is TGTGCCAGCAGTGACCAGTCCACCGGCGGAAACACCATATATTTT. This encodes CASSDQSTGGNTIYF.

The chain links TRBV4-1 to TRBJ2-3; D perhaps matches TRBD2 (6 bases). With 2 bases removed from V and 0 bases from J, the gap between germline ends came to 12 bases. Germline V gives CDR1 MGHRA, CDR2 YSYEKL. The CDR3 extends over 16 amino acids. CDR3 in amino acids: CASSQTGTPSTDTQYF. The CDR3 DNA reads as TGCGCCAGCAGCCAAACCGGGACTCCTAGCACAGATACGCAGTATTTT.

The chain employs TRBV2 and TRBJ2-5; TRBD2 matches at 7 bases. Germline loops: CDR1 SNHLY, CDR2 FYNNEI. J was trimmed by 3 bases and V by 6 bases; bases with no gene match: 7. The length of the CDR3 is 14 residues. The CDR3 DNA follows: TGTGCCAGCAGGCCCGGGACTAACAAAGAGACCCAGTACTTC. Residues: CASRPGTNKETQYF.

The chain is built from TRBV7-8 and TRBJ2-1, with TRBD2 matching 12 bases. Germline values: CDR1 SGHVS, CDR2 FQNEAQ. This CDR3 contains 17 residues. Losses at the gene ends were 6 bases for V and 7 bases for J; bases not matched to a gene: 13. In DNA form, the CDR3 reads TGTGCCAGCAGACGCGCTCGGACTAGCGGGATTAGGAATGAGCAGTTCTTC. Its protein product is CASRRARTSGIRNEQFF.

This chain links TRBV7-9 with TRBJ2-7, with a tentative D call TRBD2 (6 bases). V was pared by 5 bases and J by 0 bases, with 8 bases between. From germline, CDR1 is SEHNR and CDR2 FQNEAQ (reference sequence). The CDR3 covers 13 residues. The CDR3 nucleotides read TGTGCCAGCAGCCGCGGGATCTCCTACGAGCAGTACTTC. This codes for CASSRGISYEQYF.

This chain uses TRBV7-9 with TRBJ2-6; D is undetermined. This CDR3 has 16 residues. V lost 5 bases and J 0 bases, leaving 11 bases between the germline ends. Germline V gene sequence: CDR1 SEHNR, CDR2 FQNEAQ (reference sequence). The CDR3 region has the DNA TGTGCCAGCAGCCCGTCGGCTTACTCTGGGGCCAACGTCCTGACTTTC. Encoded protein: CASSPSAYSGANVLTF.

The chain links TRBV5-6 to TRBJ2-2; 7 bases map to TRBD1. The J segment lost 0 bases and the V segment lost 4 bases, leaving 6 bases of the junction unmatched. Germline V gives CDR1 SGHDT, CDR2 YYEEEE. The CDR3 is made up of 16 amino acids. This CDR3 is CASSPDRAANTGELFF. CDR3 bases: TGTGCCAGCAGCCCCGACAGGGCAGCGAACACCGGGGAGCTGTTTTTT.

This clone was picked up a small number of times. This chain joins TRBV19 and TRBJ2-5; D perhaps matches TRBD1 (8 bases). CDR1 and CDR2 (germline): LNHDA, SQIVND (reference sequence). This CDR3 is built from 14 residues. V was clipped by 9 bases and J by 4 bases, with 18 bases between them. The CDR3 region is CARQETGEGETQYF. CDR3 nucleotides: TGTGCCAGACAAGAGACAGGGGAGGGAGAGACCCAGTACTTC.

On this clone itself: The identical CDR3 is also encoded by other nucleotide sequences in the sample. This chain connects TRBV19 to TRBJ2-2, with 9 bases that match TRBD1. This CDR3 spans 15 amino acids. CDR1 LNHDA and CDR2 SQIVND come from the germline V gene (reference sequence). J gave up 4 bases and V 5 bases, and 5 bases lay outside the gene matches. The CDR3 loop reads CASSPRQGGTGELFF. CDR3 DNA: TGTGCCAGTAGTCCCCGACAGGGGGGCACCGGGGAGCTGTTTTTT.